The sequence of this TCR beta chain was determined in a study of cytomegalovirus exposure and HLA in healthy donors. Study conclusions and caveats: The investigators catalogued 150 to 200 TCR beta chains as cytomegalovirus-associated.

PCR primers comprised 60 Vbeta and 13 Jbeta primers. Profiled with immunoSEQ multiplex PCR; TCRdb holds only in-frame clones, not every one. In the table there are 100,000 to 150,000 clones, 80% of which are singletons. This clone was detected once. Its antigen remains unidentified. CDR1 is SQVTM, CDR2 ANQGSEA, per germline. The CDR3 runs to 15 residues. The V end was cut by 3 bases, the J end by 4 bases, with 16 bases between. The receptor's source is a middle-aged man in good health and CMV-seronegative. The J gene is TRBJ2-1, the V gene TRBV29-1, with D maybe TRBD2 (5 bases). Material for sequencing was PBMCs. The DNA of the CDR3 is TGCAGCGTTGATAGCGCCCGGGCAGAATACAATGAGCAGTTCTTC. Translation gives CSVDSARAEYNEQFF.